This TCR beta chain was recorded in a study of OX40 agonist ivuxolimab in advanced cancers. For the study at large: Melanoma, hepatocellular carcinoma, head and neck or renal cell cancer occurred in dose-escalation patients. Whole-study results and caveats: Low normalized clonal expansion also occurred in some nonresponding patients.

The assay was immunoSEQ multiplex PCR, and TCRdb's table has in-frame clones only and misses some. In the table there are 50,000 to 55,000 clones, roughly nine tenths of which are singletons. This CDR3 has 12 residues. Germline CDR1 is MNHNS and CDR2 is SASEGT. Deletions cut 7 bases from V and 4 bases from J, with 11 bases between. Worth noting for this clone: What it binds is not known.

The receptor was isolated from an adult with an advanced solid tumor such as melanoma, head and neck, liver or kidney cancer. The sample here was CD4+ or CD8+ T cells sorted from blood, taken in a trial of the OX40 agonist ivuxolimab. V is TRBV6-1 and J is TRBJ2-7; a possible D gene is TRBD1 (6 bases). The DNA for the CDR3 is TGTGCCAGCACCTCAAGGGGGTACGAGCAGTACTTC. It codes for CASTSRGYEQYF.